A single sample gave rise to the 23 T cell receptor beta chains below, sequenced in a study of T cells after somatic rescue of genetic block. Assay used: immunoSEQ multiplex PCR; TCRdb lists only in-frame clones, some missing. The data contain 70,000 or so clones, 85% to 95% of them singletons. Sequenced: peripheral blood mononuclear cells (PBMCs). The receptor set was obtained from a man in his forties or fifties.

This rearrangement joins TRBV5-6 to TRBJ2-4; possible D gene TRBD1, 6 bases. This CDR3 region has 18 residues. Germline assignment: CDR1 SGHDT and CDR2 YYEEEE. V was pared by 3 bases and J by 0 bases, with 19 bases between. The CDR3 sequence: CASSSQLQGTLAKNIQYF. The CDR3 coding sequence is TGTGCCAGCAGCTCACAATTACAGGGAACACTAGCCAAAAACATTCAGTACTTC. The entire variable domain, with the rest obtained from reference TRBV5-6 and TRBJ2-4, is as follows: DAGVTQSPTHLIKTRGQQVTLRCSPKSGHDTVSWYQQALGQGPQFIFQYYEEEERQRGNFPDRFSGHQFPNYSSELNVNALLLGDSALYLCASSSQLQGTLAKNIQYFGAGTRLSVL.

V is TRBV9 and J is TRBJ1-4; D perhaps matches TRBD1 (6 bases). The CDR3 has 14 residues. Between the trimmed V and J ends, which lost 0 bases and 5 bases, there was a span of 8 bases. The germline gives CDR1 SGDLS, CDR2 YYNGEE. CDR3 loop: CASSVGGGNEKLFF. The CDR3 nucleotides read TGTGCCAGCAGCGTAGGAGGGGGAAATGAAAAACTGTTTTTT.

The CDR3 spells CASSSPQDSYNSPLHF. CDR3 nucleotides: TGTGCCAGCAGCTCACCCCAGGACTCCTATAATTCACCCCTCCACTTT. V gene TRBV7-8 combines with J gene TRBJ1-6; D not certain. The V gene lost 4 bases and the J gene lost 0 bases, with 10 bases spanning the gap. CDR3 length: 16 amino acids. Per germline, CDR1 SGHVS and CDR2 FQNEAQ. The variable domain in full, completed from reference TRBV7-8 and TRBJ1-6, reads GAGVSQSPRYKVAKRGQDVALRCDPISGHVSLFWYQQALGQGPEFLTYFQNEAQLDKSGLPSDRFFAERPEGSVSTLKIQRTQQEDSAVYLCASSSPQDSYNSPLHFGNGTRLTVT.

The chain has TRBV30 and TRBJ2-7; possibly TRBD2 for D (6 bases). The CDR3 runs to 12 residues. The germline V gene has CDR1 GTSNPN and CDR2 SVGIG (reference sequence). Trimming took 8 bases from V and 4 from J, leaving 15 bases between them. The CDR3 is CAGGGGRYEQYF. CDR3 coding DNA: TGTGCCGGCGGCGGTGGGAGGTACGAGCAGTACTTC.

The rearrangement joins TRBV2 to TRBJ2-2, with no clear D. The CDR3 spans 14 residues. In germline, CDR1 is SNHLY, CDR2 FYNNEI. V was trimmed by 3 bases and J by 4 bases, leaving 9 bases between them. CDR3 nucleotides: TGTGCCAGCAGTGAGTTGACAAGCACCGGGGAGCTGTTTTTT. Amino acids: CASSELTSTGELFF.

The V gene is TRBV10-2, the J gene TRBJ1-6; D is perhaps TRBD1 (6 bases). The CDR3 spans 14 residues. V gave up 4 bases and J gave up 2 bases, with 6 bases separating them. Germline V gene sequence: CDR1 WSHSY, CDR2 SAAADI. The CDR3 nucleotides are TGCGCCAGCAGTGGACAGGCCTATAATTCACCCCTCCACTTT. Residues: CASSGQAYNSPLHF.

The gene calls are TRBV27 and TRBJ1-1; D perhaps matches TRBD1 (5 bases). There are 14 residues in the CDR3. Germline V lookup: CDR1 MNHEY, CDR2 SMNVEV (reference sequence). Trimming stripped 6 bases from V and 6 bases from J, with 17 bases between. CDR3 amino acids: CASSRRGSGAEAFF. CDR3 nucleotide sequence: TGTGCCAGCAGCCGCCGGGGCTCCGGGGCTGAAGCTTTCTTT.

This chain uses TRBV6-1 with TRBJ2-3, with 9 bases fitting TRBD1. The germline CDR1 and CDR2 sequences are MNHNS and SASEGT. This CDR3 is built from 15 residues. V shed 7 bases, J shed 3 bases, and the junction held 8 bases outside the gene matches. DNA for the CDR3: TGTGCCAGCATTGGACAGGGGCTTCGGACAGATACGCAGTATTTT. Translation: CASIGQGLRTDTQYF.

The rearrangement joins TRBV18 to TRBJ2-5, with D possibly TRBD1 on 6 matching bases. V lost 5 bases, J lost 0 bases, and 7 bases lay in between. The CDR3 contains 13 residues. Germline loops: CDR1 KGHSH, CDR2 LQKENI. The CDR3 region is CASSRDNQETQYF. The CDR3 DNA reads TGTGCCAGCTCAAGGGACAACCAAGAGACCCAGTACTTC. Combining the CDR3 with reference TRBV18 and TRBJ2-5 gives the whole variable domain NAGVMQNPRHLVRRRGQEARLRCSPMKGHSHVYWYRQLPEEGLKFMVYLQKENIIDESGMPKERFSAEFPKEGPSILRIQQVVRGDSAAYFCASSRDNQETQYFGPGTRLLVL.

The CDR3 protein is CSAGQGNEQFF. The CDR3 DNA sequence: TGCAGTGCGGGACAGGGAAATGAGCAGTTCTTC. J is TRBJ2-1 and V is TRBV20-1; 9 positions match TRBD1. The V segment lost 6 bases and the J segment 7 bases; nucleotides outside the gene matches: 1. This CDR3 contains 11 residues. Germline-derived CDR1 and CDR2 are DFQATT and SNEGSKA (reference sequence).

Only a few counts were recorded for this clone. The CDR3 region is CASRPGQYNNEKLFF. The CDR3 DNA reads TGTGCCAGCAGACCTGGACAGTACAATAATGAAAAACTGTTTTTT. This chain joins TRBV11-2 and TRBJ1-4; D is possibly TRBD1 (6 bases). With 6 bases removed from V and 4 bases from J, the gap between germline ends came to 15 bases. Germline lookup yields CDR1 SGHAT and CDR2 FQNNGV. This CDR3 is built from 15 residues.

J is TRBJ2-5 and V is TRBV19, with TRBD2 matching 10 bases. In germline, CDR1 is LNHDA, CDR2 SQIVND (reference sequence). Trimming at V came to 2 bases and at J to 5 bases, leaving 8 bases not matched to a gene. The CDR3 contains 16 residues. CDR3 nucleotide sequence: TGTGCCAGTAGTATATGGGGAGCGGGGGGGCCGGAGACCCAGTACTTC. Translating it yields CASSIWGAGGPETQYF.

The chain carries TRBV7-9 and TRBJ2-5; D gene uncertain. Germline lookup yields CDR1 SEHNR and CDR2 FQNEAQ (reference sequence). Trimming removed 0 bases from V and 0 bases from J, with 14 bases in between. The CDR3 runs to 17 residues. The CDR3 DNA follows: TGTGCCAGCAGCTTAGCGTTTGCCATCCGGAACCAAGAGACCCAGTACTTC. Protein sequence: CASSLAFAIRNQETQYF.

The chain joins TRBV28 to TRBJ2-7, with 7 bases matching TRBD2. Losses at the gene ends were 8 bases for V and 4 bases for J; bases not matched to a gene: 17. Looked up from germline, CDR1 is MDHEN and CDR2 is SYDVKM. This CDR3 has 16 residues. The CDR3 sequence is CASLSPVALGGYEQYF. In nucleotides, the CDR3 is TGTGCCAGCCTAAGTCCGGTAGCCCTGGGAGGGTACGAGCAGTACTTC.

V is TRBV2 and J is TRBJ2-1; D is ambiguous. Per the germline V gene, CDR1 is SNHLY and CDR2 is FYNNEI. V was cut by 6 bases and J by 7 bases, with 16 bases left in between. The CDR3 loop spans 14 amino acids. The DNA of the CDR3 is TGTGCCAGCAGCCCCTTAGTAGTGCTGAATGAGCAGTTCTTC. Amino acids: CASSPLVVLNEQFF.

The rearrangement links TRBV19 to TRBJ2-7; D is tentatively TRBD1 or TRBD2 (5 bases each). Germline assignment: CDR1 LNHDA and CDR2 SQIVND (reference sequence). The CDR3 length is 12 residues. V was pared by 3 bases and J by 6 bases, with 9 bases between. DNA for the CDR3: TGTGCCAGTAGTATTGGGGGACGCGAGCAGTACTTC. Protein sequence: CASSIGGREQYF.

The rearrangement joins TRBV10-2 to TRBJ2-5; TRBD2 agrees at 8 bases. Germline values: CDR1 WSHSY, CDR2 SAAADI. V trimming: 8 bases; J trimming: 2 bases; junction bases outside the gene matches: 10. The CDR3 runs to 15 residues. The CDR3 region is CASRVLRGGQETQYF. The CDR3 nucleotides are TGCGCCAGCCGGGTCCTACGGGGGGGGCAAGAGACCCAGTACTTC.

The chain joins TRBV6-1 to TRBJ1-5; 8 bases are a match to TRBD1. Germline V lookup: CDR1 MNHNS, CDR2 SASEGT. V gave up 4 bases and J gave up 6 bases; unmatched junction bases: 2. The CDR3 has 13 residues. The CDR3 DNA reads as TGTGCCAGCAGTGCCACAGGGGGTCAGCCCCAGCATTTT. Protein product: CASSATGGQPQHF.

This chain connects TRBV6-5 to TRBJ1-2; D is unresolved. CDR3 size: 13 residues. The germline V and J ends were trimmed by 5 bases and 4 bases, with 11 bases remaining between them. The germline V gene has CDR1 MNHEY and CDR2 SVGAGI. CDR3 coding DNA: TGTGCCAGCAGTGAAGACATCGGCTATGGCTACACCTTC. Its protein is CASSEDIGYGYTF.

V usage is TRBV5-4 and J usage is TRBJ2-7, with TRBD1 identical over 7 bases. Trimming cost V 3 bases and J 0 bases; bases outside gene matches: 6. Per the germline V gene, CDR1 is SGHNT and CDR2 is YYREEE (reference sequence). CDR3 size: 15 residues. CDR3 amino acids: CASSSGTANSYEQYF. The DNA of the CDR3 is TGTGCCAGCAGCTCCGGGACAGCTAACTCCTACGAGCAGTACTTC. The full variable domain, rest sourced from reference TRBV5-4 and TRBJ2-7, is ETGVTQSPTHLIKTRGQQVTLRCSSQSGHNTVSWYQQALGQGPQFIFQYYREEENGRGNFPPRFSGLQFPNYSSELNVNALELDDSALYLCASSSGTANSYEQYFGPGTRLTVT.

CDR3: CASSIMGFNGYTF. The CDR3 bases are TGTGCCAGTAGTATTATGGGCTTCAATGGCTACACCTTC. The chain recombines TRBV19 with TRBJ1-2; no firm D call. The V end was cut by 3 bases, the J end by 6 bases, with 11 bases between. This CDR3 comprises 13 residues. From germline, CDR1 is LNHDA and CDR2 SQIVND (reference sequence).

This clone was counted only a few times. The V and J genes are TRBV6-1 and TRBJ1-2, with 9 bases identical to TRBD1. The ends lost 5 bases at V and 2 bases at J; junction bases unmatched: 3. Germline values: CDR1 MNHNS, CDR2 SASEGT. This CDR3 region has 14 residues. The CDR3 reads CASSTGTGNYGYTF. The CDR3 bases are TGTGCCAGCAGTACCGGGACAGGGAACTATGGCTACACCTTC.

This chain connects TRBV19 to TRBJ1-3; D gene ambiguous. CDR1 is LNHDA, CDR2 SQIVND, per germline (reference sequence). The CDR3 consists of 14 residues. The V and J ends lost 3 bases and 2 bases respectively, with 8 bases between them. The CDR3 protein is CASSIQLTGNTIYF. The CDR3 DNA is TGTGCCAGTAGTATCCAACTTACTGGAAACACCATATATTTT.